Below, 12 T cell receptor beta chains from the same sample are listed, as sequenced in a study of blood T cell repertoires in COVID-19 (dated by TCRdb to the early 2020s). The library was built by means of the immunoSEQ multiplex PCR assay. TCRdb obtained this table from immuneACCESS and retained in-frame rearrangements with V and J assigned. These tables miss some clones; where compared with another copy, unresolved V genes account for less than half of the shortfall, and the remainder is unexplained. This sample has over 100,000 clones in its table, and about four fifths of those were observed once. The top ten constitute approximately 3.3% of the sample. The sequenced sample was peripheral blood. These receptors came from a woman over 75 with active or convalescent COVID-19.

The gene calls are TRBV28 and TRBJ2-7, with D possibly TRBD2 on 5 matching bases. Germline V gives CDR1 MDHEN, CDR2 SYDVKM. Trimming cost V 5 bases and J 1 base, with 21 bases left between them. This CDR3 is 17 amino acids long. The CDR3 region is CASSLRGSKFGSYEQYF. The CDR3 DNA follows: TGTGCCAGCAGTCTTCGTGGGAGTAAATTCGGGTCCTACGAGCAGTACTTC.

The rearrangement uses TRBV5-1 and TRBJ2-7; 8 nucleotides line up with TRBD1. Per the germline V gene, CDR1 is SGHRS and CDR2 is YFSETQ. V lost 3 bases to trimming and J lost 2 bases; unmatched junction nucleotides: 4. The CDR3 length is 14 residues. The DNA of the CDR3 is TGCGCCAGCAGCTCCCGGACAGGGCCCTACGAGCAGTACTTC. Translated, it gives CASSSRTGPYEQYF.

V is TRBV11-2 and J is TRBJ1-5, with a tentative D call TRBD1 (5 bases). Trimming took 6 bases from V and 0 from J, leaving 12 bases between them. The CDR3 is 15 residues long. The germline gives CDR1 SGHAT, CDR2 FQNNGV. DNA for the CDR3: TGTGCCAGCAGTCCAGGGCTCTATAGCAATCAGCCCCAGCATTTT. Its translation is CASSPGLYSNQPQHF.

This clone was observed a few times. In nucleotides, the CDR3 is TGTGCCAGCACCCCACAGGGGACGGGGTCACCCCTCCACTTT. It specifies CASTPQGTGSPLHF. V usage is TRBV3-1 (or the pseudogene TRBV3-2) and J usage is TRBJ1-6; the match to TRBD1 covers 7 bases. V shed 7 bases and J 10 bases; nucleotides not matched to a gene: 10. The CDR3 has 14 amino acids. CDR1 LGHDT and CDR2 YNNKEL come from the germline V gene (reference sequence).

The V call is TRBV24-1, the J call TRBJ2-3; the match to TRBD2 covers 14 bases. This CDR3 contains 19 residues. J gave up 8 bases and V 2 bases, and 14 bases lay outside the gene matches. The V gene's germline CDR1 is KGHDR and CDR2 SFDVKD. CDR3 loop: CATSDSGLAGVGHRVTQYF. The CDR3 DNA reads TGTGCCACCAGTGATTCGGGACTAGCGGGAGTAGGTCATCGTGTTACGCAGTATTTT.

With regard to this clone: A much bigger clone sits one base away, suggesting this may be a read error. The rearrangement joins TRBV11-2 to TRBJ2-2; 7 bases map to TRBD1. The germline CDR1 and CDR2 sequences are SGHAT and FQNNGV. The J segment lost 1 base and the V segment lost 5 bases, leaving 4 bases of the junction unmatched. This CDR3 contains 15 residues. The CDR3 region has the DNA TGTGCCAGCAGCCTGGGACAGATGAACACCGGGGAGCTGTTTTTT. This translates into CASSLGQMNTGELFF.

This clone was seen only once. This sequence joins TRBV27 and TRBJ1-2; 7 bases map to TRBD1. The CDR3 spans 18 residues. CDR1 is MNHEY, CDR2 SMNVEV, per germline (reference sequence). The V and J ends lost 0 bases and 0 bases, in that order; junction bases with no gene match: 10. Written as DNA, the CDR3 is TGTGCCAGCAGTTTATCGATTTTAGGACAGGCGACTAACTATGGCTACACCTTC. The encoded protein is CASSLSILGQATNYGYTF.

In DNA form, the CDR3 reads TGTGCCAGCAGCCCCAGACCGGGACTAGGTAAAGATGAGCAGTTCTTC. It encodes CASSPRPGLGKDEQFF. The V and J genes are TRBV7-3 and TRBJ2-1; 8 bases line up with TRBD2. The CDR3 is 16 amino acids. Trimming cost V 5 bases and J 8 bases; bases outside gene matches: 14. Germline assignment: CDR1 SGHTA and CDR2 FQGTGA.

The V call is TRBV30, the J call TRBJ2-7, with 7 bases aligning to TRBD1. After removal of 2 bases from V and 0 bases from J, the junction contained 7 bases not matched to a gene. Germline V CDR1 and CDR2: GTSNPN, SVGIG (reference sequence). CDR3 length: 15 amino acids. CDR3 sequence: CAWSISGTVSYEQYF. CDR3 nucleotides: TGTGCCTGGAGTATTTCCGGGACAGTCTCCTACGAGCAGTACTTC.

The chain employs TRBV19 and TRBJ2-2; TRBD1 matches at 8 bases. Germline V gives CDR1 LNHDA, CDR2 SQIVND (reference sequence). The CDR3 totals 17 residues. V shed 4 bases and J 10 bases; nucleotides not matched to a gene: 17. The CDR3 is CASSRDYRQGSITELFF. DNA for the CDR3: TGTGCCAGTAGTAGAGACTACCGACAGGGGAGTATAACGGAGCTGTTTTTT.

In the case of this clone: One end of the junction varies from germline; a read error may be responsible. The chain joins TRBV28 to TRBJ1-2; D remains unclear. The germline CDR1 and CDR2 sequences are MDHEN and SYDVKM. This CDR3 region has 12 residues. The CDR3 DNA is TGTGTCAGCAGTTTCCCACTCGGGGGCTACACCTTC. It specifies CVSSFPLGGYTF.

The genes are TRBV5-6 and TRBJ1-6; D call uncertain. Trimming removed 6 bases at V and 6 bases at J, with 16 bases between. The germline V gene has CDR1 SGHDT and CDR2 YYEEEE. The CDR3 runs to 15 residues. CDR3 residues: CASILRSRGNSPLHF. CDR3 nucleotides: TGTGCCAGCATCCTCCGAAGTCGGGGTAATTCACCCCTCCACTTT.